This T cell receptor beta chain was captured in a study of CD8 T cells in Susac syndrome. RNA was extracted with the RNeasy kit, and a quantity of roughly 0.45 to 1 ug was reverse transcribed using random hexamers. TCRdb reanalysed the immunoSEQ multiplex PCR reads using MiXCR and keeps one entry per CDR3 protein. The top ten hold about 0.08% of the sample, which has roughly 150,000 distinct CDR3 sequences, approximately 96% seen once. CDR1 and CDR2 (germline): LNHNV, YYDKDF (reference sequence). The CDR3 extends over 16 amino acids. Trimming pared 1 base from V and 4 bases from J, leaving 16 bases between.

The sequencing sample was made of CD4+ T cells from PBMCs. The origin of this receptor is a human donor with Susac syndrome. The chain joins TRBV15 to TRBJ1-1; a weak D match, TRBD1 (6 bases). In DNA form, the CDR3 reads TGTGCCACCAGCAGAGCGCGGGGGGGGCCCAGCACTGAAGCTTTCTTT. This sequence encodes CATSRARGGPSTEAFF.